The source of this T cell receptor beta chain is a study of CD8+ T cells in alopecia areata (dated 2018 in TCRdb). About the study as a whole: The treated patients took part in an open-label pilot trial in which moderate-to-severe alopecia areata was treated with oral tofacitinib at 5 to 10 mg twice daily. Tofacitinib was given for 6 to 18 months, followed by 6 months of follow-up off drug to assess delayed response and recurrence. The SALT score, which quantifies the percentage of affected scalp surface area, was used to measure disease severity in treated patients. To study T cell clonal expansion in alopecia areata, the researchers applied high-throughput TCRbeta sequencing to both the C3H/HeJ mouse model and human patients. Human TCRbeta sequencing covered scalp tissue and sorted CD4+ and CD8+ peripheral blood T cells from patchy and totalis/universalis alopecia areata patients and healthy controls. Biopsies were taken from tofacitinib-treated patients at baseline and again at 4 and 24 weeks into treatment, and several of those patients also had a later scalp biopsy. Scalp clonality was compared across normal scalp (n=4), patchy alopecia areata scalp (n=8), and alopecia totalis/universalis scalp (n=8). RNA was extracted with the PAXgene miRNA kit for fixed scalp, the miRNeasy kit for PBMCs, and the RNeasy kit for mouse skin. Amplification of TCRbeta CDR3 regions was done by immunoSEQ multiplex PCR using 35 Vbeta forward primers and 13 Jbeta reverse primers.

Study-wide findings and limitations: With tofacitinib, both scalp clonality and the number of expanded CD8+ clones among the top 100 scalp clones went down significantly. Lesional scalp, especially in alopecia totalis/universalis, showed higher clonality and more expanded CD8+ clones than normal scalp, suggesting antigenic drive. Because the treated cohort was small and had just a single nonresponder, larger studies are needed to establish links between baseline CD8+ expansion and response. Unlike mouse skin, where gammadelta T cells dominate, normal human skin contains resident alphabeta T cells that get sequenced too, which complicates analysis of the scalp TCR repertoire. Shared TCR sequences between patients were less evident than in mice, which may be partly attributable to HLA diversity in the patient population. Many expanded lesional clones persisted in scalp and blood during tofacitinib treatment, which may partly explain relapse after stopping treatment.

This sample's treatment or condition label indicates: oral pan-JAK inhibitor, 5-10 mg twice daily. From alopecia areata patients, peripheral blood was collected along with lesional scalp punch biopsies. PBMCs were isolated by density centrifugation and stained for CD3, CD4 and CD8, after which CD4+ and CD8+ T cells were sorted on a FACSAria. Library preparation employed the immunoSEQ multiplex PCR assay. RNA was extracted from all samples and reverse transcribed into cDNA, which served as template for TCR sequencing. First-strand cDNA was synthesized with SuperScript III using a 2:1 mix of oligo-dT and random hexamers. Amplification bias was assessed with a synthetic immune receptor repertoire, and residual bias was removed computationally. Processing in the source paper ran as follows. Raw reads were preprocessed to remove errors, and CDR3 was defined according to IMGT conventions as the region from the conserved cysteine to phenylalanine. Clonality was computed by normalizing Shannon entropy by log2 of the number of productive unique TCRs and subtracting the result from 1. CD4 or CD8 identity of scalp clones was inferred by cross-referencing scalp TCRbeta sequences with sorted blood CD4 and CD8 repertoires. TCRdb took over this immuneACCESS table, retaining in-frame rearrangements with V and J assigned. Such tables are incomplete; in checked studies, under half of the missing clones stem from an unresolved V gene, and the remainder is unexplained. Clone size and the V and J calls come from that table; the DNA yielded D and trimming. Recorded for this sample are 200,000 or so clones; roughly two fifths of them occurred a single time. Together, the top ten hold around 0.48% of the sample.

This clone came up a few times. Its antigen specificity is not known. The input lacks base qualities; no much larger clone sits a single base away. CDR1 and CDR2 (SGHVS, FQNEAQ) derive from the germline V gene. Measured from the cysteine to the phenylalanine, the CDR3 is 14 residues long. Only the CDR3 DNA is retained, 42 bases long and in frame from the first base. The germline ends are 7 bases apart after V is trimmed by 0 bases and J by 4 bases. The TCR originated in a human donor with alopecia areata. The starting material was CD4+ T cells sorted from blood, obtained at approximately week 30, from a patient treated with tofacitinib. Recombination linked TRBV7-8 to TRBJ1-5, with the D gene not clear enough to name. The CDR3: CASSLAMGNQPQHF. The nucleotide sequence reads TGTGCCAGCAGCTTAGCCATGGGGAATCAGCCCCAGCATTTT.